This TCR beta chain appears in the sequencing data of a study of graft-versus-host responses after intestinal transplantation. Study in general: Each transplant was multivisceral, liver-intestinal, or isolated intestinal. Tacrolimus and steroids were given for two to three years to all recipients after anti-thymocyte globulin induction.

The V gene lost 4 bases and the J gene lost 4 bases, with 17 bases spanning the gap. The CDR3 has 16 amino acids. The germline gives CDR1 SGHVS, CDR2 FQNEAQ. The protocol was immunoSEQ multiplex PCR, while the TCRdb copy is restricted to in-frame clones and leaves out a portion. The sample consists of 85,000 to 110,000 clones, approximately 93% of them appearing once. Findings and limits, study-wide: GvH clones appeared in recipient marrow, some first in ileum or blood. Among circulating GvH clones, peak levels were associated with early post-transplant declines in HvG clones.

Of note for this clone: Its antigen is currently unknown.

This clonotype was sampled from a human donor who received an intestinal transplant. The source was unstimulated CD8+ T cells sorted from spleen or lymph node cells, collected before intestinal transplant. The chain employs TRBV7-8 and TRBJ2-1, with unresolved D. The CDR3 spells CASSSLQIQTYNEQFF. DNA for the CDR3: TGTGCCAGCAGCTCCCTTCAGATCCAGACTTACAATGAGCAGTTCTTC.